This T cell receptor beta chain appears in the sequencing data of a study of cytomegalovirus exposure and HLA in healthy donors. General study results and limits: The majority of TCR sequences were rare, yet some public TCRs appeared in many donors.

In the PCR, 60 Vbeta and 13 Jbeta primers were used. The method was immunoSEQ multiplex PCR; TCRdb's version includes in-frame clones alone and lacks a portion of them. The data hold 100,000 to 150,000 clones, with more than 65% observed a single time. The CDR3 is made up of 15 amino acids. Germline CDR1 is SGHRS and CDR2 is YFSETQ. V lost 3 bases, J lost 2 bases, and 8 bases stayed unmatched. This clone has a handful of counts. Its antigen is currently unknown. The material sequenced was PBMCs. This chain uses TRBV5-1 with TRBJ2-7; 7 bases align to TRBD1. The receptor was derived from a man between 18 and 29 years old in good health and CMV-seropositive. CDR3 sequence (DNA): TGCGCCAGCAGCTCCGACAGGGAGTCTACCTACGAGCAGTACTTC. This encodes CASSSDRESTYEQYF.